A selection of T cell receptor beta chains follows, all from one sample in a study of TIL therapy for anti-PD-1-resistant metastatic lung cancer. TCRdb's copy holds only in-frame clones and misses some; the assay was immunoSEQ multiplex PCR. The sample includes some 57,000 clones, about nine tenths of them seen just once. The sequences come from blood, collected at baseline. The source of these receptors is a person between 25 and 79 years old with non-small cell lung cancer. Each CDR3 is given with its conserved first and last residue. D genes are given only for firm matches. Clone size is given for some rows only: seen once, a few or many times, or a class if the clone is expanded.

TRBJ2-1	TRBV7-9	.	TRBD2	TGTGCCATCGCCGGGACTAGCGCCGATGAGCAGTTCTTC	CAIAGTSADEQFF
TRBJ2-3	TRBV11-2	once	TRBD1	TGTGCCAGCAGCTCCCGAACGACAGGGAAAGCAGATACGCAGTATTTT	CASSSRTTGKADTQYF
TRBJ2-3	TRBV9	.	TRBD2	TGTGCCAGCAGCGTAGTACCTAGCGGGGGGGCAGCAGATACGCAGTATTTT	CASSVVPSGGAADTQYF
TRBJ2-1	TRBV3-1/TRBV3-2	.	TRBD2	TGTGCCAGCAGCCAATATAGCGGGGGGGATGAGCAGTTCTTC	CASSQYSGGDEQFF
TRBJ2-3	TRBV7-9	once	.	TGTGCCAGCAGCTTACACACAGATACGCAGTATTTT	CASSLHTDTQYF
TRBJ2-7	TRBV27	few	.	TGTGCCAGCAGTCCGACGGGGATTATAGGTAGCGAGCAGTACTTC	CASSPTGIIGSEQYF
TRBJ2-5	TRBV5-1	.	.	TGCGCCAGCAGCTTGGCTCAAGAGACCCAGTACTTC	CASSLAQETQYF
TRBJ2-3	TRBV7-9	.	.	TGTGCCAGCAGCTCTAATTACCGCAGGGATACGCAGTATTTT	CASSSNYRRDTQYF
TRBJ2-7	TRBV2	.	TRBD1	TGTGCCAGCAGGCCCGGGACAGGGCCCATCTACGAGCAGTACTTC	CASRPGTGPIYEQYF
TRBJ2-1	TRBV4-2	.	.	TGTGCCAGCAGCCTTACTACTGGCTCCTACAATGAGCAGTTCTTC	CASSLTTGSYNEQFF
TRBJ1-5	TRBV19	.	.	TGTGCCAGTAGTATTACAGGCAATCAGCCCCAGCATTTT	CASSITGNQPQHF
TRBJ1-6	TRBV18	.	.	TGTGCCAGCTCGCGGGGTTCCTATAATTCACCCCTCCACTTT	CASSRGSYNSPLHF
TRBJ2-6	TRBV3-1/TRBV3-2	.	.	TGTGCCAGCAGCCAAGTTGTTACTGGGGCCAACGTCCTGACTTTC	CASSQVVTGANVLTF
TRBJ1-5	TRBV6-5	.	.	TGTGCCAGCAGTTACGTCGGCAATCAGCCCCAGCATTTT	CASSYVGNQPQHF
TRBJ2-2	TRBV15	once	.	TGTGCCACCAGCACTCGGAGGGGGCAAGTCCCGAACACCGGGGAGCTGTTTTTT	CATSTRRGQVPNTGELFF
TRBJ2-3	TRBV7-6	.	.	TGTGCCAGCAGCGCTCGGACAGCTAGCACAGATACGCAGTATTTT	CASSARTASTDTQYF
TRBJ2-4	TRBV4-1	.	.	TGCGCCAGCAGCCAGGACGTAGACCCCCTAGCCAAAAACATTCAGTACTTC	CASSQDVDPLAKNIQYF
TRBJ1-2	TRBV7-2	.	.	TGTGCCAGCAGCTCTTTTGACTATGGCTACACCTTC	CASSSFDYGYTF
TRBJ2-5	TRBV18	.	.	TGTGCCAGCTCGCCACGGGACCCCCCCCGGGAGACCCAGTACTTC	CASSPRDPPRETQYF
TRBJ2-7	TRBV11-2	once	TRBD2	TGTGCCAGCAGCTTAGGTCCTAGCGGGGAGCAGTACTTC	CASSLGPSGEQYF
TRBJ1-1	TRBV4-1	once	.	TGCGCCAGCAGCCCCCAAGGTAAGGGGGTGAACACTGAAGCTTTCTTT	CASSPQGKGVNTEAFF
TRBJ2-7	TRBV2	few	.	TGTGCCAGCAGTGAGGACAGCCGGCGGCAGCAGTACTTC	CASSEDSRRQQYF
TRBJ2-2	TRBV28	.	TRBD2	TGTGCCAGCAGTTTCAGGACTAGTCCCGGGGAGCTGTTTTTT	CASSFRTSPGELFF
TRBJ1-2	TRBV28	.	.	TGTGCCAGCAGTTGGGGTGGGTCGGGGGCAGCTAACTATGGCTACACCTTC	CASSWGGSGAANYGYTF
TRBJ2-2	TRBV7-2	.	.	TGTGCCAGCAGCTTAGTGGCAGGGGAGTCGGCCGGGGAGCTGTTTTTT	CASSLVAGESAGELFF
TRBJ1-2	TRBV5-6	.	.	TGTGCCAGCAGCCCGAAGGGACTGATCTATGGCTACACCTTC	CASSPKGLIYGYTF
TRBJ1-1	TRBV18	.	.	TGTGCCAGCTCACCAGCGGGGGGCACTGAAGCTTTCTTT	CASSPAGGTEAFF
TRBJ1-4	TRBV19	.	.	TGTGCCAGTAGTACACAGACAGGTTCGGTCCGAGGAAAACTGTTTTTT	CASSTQTGSVRGKLFF
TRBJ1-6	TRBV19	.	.	TGTGCCAGTAGTATAGTTGAGGGGATCCCTTCACCCCTCCACTTT	CASSIVEGIPSPLHF
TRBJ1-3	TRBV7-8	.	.	TGTGCCAGCAGCTCAGCGGGGGCCTACTCTGGAAACACCATATATTTT	CASSSAGAYSGNTIYF
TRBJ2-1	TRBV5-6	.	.	TGTGCCAGCAGCATGGGTTGGGCTGACAATGAGCAGTTCTTC	CASSMGWADNEQFF
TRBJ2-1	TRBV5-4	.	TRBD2	TGTGCCAGCAGCTTTAAGACTAGCGGAGCACTCAATGAGCAGTTCTTC	CASSFKTSGALNEQFF
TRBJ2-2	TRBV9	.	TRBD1	TGTGCCAGCAGCCTAGACAGGGGAGGCGGGGAGCTGTTTTTT	CASSLDRGGGELFF
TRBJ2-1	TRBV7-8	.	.	TGTGCCAGCAGCGCAACCGGACCCACCTGGGGCAATGAGCAGTTCTTC	CASSATGPTWGNEQFF
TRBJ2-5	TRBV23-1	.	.	TGCGCCAGCAGTCAATCACGGCCGGCCCGGGGCAGAGAGACCCAGTACTTC	CASSQSRPARGRETQYF
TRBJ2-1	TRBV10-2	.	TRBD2	TGCGCCAGCAGTGACCAGCGGGGGGGCCAGGGCAATGAGCAGTTCTTC	CASSDQRGGQGNEQFF
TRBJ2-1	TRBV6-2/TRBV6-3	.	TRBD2	TGTGCCAGCAGTTACCCCGGGACTAGCTTTTCCAATGAGCAGTTCTTC	CASSYPGTSFSNEQFF